This TCR beta chain stems from a study of response to subunit inactivated influenza vaccine. TCRdb processed the RT-PCR reads anew with MiXCR; each CDR3 protein has one entry. The data contain hundreds of thousands of distinct CDR3 sequences, roughly 20% of them seen just once; the ten biggest clones take up approximately 11%. With respect to this clonotype: One end of the junction does not line up with germline, which may come from a read error.

Germline loops: CDR1 MNHEY, CDR2 SVGEGT. This CDR3 comprises 15 residues. This clonotype was sampled from a man aged 50 to 60 who received an inactivated influenza vaccine. Sequenced material: PBMCs from blood, taken more than 4 days after vaccination. The chain has TRBV6-2 or TRBV6-3 and TRBJ2-5; D is undetermined. In nucleotides, the CDR3 is TGTGCCGGCAGTCCAGGACCGTCAACTATGGAGACCCAGTACTTC. It specifies CAGSPGPSTMETQYF.